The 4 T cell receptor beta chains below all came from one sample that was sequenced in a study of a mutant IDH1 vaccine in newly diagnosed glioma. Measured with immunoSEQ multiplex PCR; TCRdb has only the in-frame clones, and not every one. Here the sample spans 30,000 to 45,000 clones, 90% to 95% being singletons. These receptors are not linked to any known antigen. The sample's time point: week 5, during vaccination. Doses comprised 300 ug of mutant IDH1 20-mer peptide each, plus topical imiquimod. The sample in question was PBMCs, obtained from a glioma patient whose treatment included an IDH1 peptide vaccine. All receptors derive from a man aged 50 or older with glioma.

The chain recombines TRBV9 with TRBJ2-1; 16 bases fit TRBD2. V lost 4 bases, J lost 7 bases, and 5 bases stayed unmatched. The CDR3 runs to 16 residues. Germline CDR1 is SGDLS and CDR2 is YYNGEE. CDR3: CASSLGTSGRENEQFF. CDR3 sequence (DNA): TGTGCCAGCAGCTTAGGGACTAGCGGGAGGGAAAATGAGCAGTTCTTC.

The CDR3 sequence: CASSEGGGLRYGYTF. The CDR3 DNA reads as TGTGCCAGCAGTGAAGGAGGAGGACTGCGCTATGGCTACACCTTC. J is TRBJ1-2 and V is TRBV2; D is unresolved. CDR1 SNHLY and CDR2 FYNNEI come from the germline V gene. Trimming left V 1 base short and J 4 bases short, with 13 bases between. This CDR3 is built from 15 residues.

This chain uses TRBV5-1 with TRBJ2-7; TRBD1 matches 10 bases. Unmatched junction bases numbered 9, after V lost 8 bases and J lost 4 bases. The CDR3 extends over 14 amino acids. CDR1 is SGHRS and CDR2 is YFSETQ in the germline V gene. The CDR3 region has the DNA TGCGCCAGTTCGAGCCCGGGACAGGGGTACGAGCAGTACTTC. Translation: CASSSPGQGYEQYF.

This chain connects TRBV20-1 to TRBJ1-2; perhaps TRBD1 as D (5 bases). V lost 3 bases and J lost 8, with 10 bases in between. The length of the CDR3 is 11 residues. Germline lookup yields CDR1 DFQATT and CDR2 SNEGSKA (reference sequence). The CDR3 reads CSASAGTGYTF. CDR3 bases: TGCAGTGCTAGCGCTGGGACCGGCTACACCTTC.